A single sample is the source of the 4 T cell receptor beta chains below, sequenced in a study of cytomegalovirus exposure and HLA in healthy donors. The PCR contained 60 Vbeta and 13 Jbeta primers. Using immunoSEQ multiplex PCR, the repertoire was profiled, and TCRdb retains in-frame clones only, with some absent. The sample totals 100,000 to 150,000 clones. The sequencing input was PBMCs. The receptors stem from a man aged 18 to 29 in good health and CMV-seronegative.

V and J are TRBV7-9 and TRBJ2-7, with D unresolved. Germline assignment: CDR1 SEHNR and CDR2 FQNEAQ (reference sequence). The CDR3 loop spans 17 amino acids. The germline V and J ends were trimmed by 5 bases and 4 bases, with 24 bases remaining between them. The CDR3 sequence: CASSPDLVWSRSYEQYF. CDR3 nucleotides: TGTGCCAGCAGCCCTGATCTCGTATGGTCTAGATCGTACGAGCAGTACTTC.

The chain employs TRBV6-1 and TRBJ2-2, with 9 bases lining up with TRBD1. This CDR3 comprises 15 residues. With V trimmed by 6 bases and J by 6 bases, 8 bases remained unmatched. Germline CDR1 is MNHNS and CDR2 is SASEGT. The CDR3 DNA reads TGTGCCAGCAGGCAGACAGGGGGGAGCGCCGGGGAGCTGTTTTTT. It encodes CASRQTGGSAGELFF.

The V call is TRBV9, the J call TRBJ1-1, with 12 bases matching TRBD1. V shed 0 bases and J 7 bases; nucleotides not matched to a gene: 4. The CDR3 covers 15 residues. CDR1 and CDR2 (germline): SGDLS, YYNGEE. The CDR3 sequence is CASSVVGQGAGEAFF. DNA of the CDR3: TGTGCCAGCAGCGTAGTGGGACAGGGGGCCGGTGAAGCTTTCTTT. Filled out from reference TRBV9 and TRBJ1-1, the complete variable domain reads DSGVTQTPKHLITATGQRVTLRCSPRSGDLSVYWYQQSLDQGLQFLIQYYNGEERAKGNILERFSAQQFPDLHSELNLSSLELGDSALYFCASSVVGQGAGEAFFGQGTRLTVV.

The rearrangement links TRBV19 to TRBJ2-7, with 7 bases that match TRBD2. Germline V gene data show CDR1 as LNHDA and CDR2 as SQIVND (reference sequence). This CDR3 is 13 amino acids long. V was pared by 5 bases and J by 6 bases, with 7 bases of the junction left unmatched. CDR3 sequence reads: CASSFAGASEQYF. CDR3 nucleotides: TGTGCCAGTAGTTTCGCGGGAGCGAGCGAGCAGTACTTC.